This record concerns one T cell receptor beta chain sequence. The antigen is not known. The sample is drawn from a study of blood T cells in healthy people across ages. Study outcomes and limitations: Roughly linear declines in TCR beta diversity per million T cells occurred with age.

CDR1 and CDR2 (germline): SGHAT, FQDESV (reference sequence). The CDR3 loop spans 14 amino acids. Germline trimming cut 2 bases from V and 5 bases from J; bases unmatched to any gene: 6. It was with a sample-barcoded 5' primer and a J-beta primer mix that a second PCR of roughly 7 to 12 cycles was run. All samples gave at least 2.5 million CDR3-containing paired-end reads. TCRdb independently ran MiXCR on the 5' RACE reads; one entry per CDR3 protein. This sample carries 700,000 to 800,000 distinct CDR3 sequences, around 46% of them seen once, and the ten largest clones take approximately 22%. Each sample gave at least 6.5 million isolated PBMCs.

The sample was blood. This receptor was taken from a woman aged 55-70 years in good health. This chain connects TRBV11-1 to TRBJ2-7, with 7 bases identical to TRBD1. The CDR3 coding sequence is TGTGCCAGCAGCTTACCAGGGGGTGTAGACGAGCAGTACTTC. Its protein product is CASSLPGGVDEQYF.